This T cell receptor (beta chain) is from a study of shared clonotypes between healthy human individuals. Study-wide context: Donor composition was a couple of women and three men, aged 18 to 49.

Memory CD4+ cells were the fraction left after CD45RA+ naive selection. TCRdb's copy holds only in-frame clones and misses some; the assay was immunoSEQ multiplex PCR. Among more than 2 million clones listed, roughly 96% were seen once. The germline V gene encodes CDR1 MNHEY and CDR2 SMNVEV (reference sequence). Losses at the gene ends were 5 bases for V and 2 bases for J; bases not matched to a gene: 6. The CDR3 runs to 14 residues. This clonotype was obtained from a man younger than 35 in good health. This chain joins TRBV27 and TRBJ2-7; 7 nucleotides match TRBD2. The sequencing input was naive CD4+ T cells sorted from blood. Subset of the sample: CD45RA+ positively selected. CDR3 coding DNA: TGTGCCAGCAGTACCCTAGCGGAGACCTACGAGCAGTACTTC. Translation gives CASSTLAETYEQYF.